The 27 T cell receptor beta chains below come from one sample, sequenced in a study of cytomegalovirus exposure and HLA in healthy donors. The PCR ran on 60 Vbeta and 13 Jbeta primers. Method: immunoSEQ multiplex PCR; TCRdb's copy keeps in-frame clones and lacks some. The sample holds about 100,000 clones, 63% seen once. The specimen was PBMCs. The receptors originated from a human donor in good health.

For this clone: The CDR3 does not end in the conserved phenylalanine or tryptophan, so this is likely a read error. The chain joins TRBV7-8 to TRBJ2-7; the match to TRBD2 covers 10 bases. The CDR3 spans 14 residues. J was trimmed by 4 bases and V by 4 bases; bases with no gene match: 4. CDR1 and CDR2 from the germline V gene are SGHVS and FQNEAQ. The CDR3 region is CASSSSGSRYEQYL. The DNA of the CDR3 is TGTGCCAGCAGCTCTAGCGGGAGTCGGTACGAGCAGTACCTC.

Notes on this clone: Other DNA sequences in the same sample also yield this CDR3. The rearrangement links TRBV6-4 to TRBJ2-3; D is ambiguous. Germline values: CDR1 MRHNA, CDR2 SNTAGT. V was cut by 2 bases and J by 1 base, with 7 bases left in between. The CDR3 extends over 14 amino acids. The chain's CDR3 is CASSDEAGTDTQYF. In nucleotides, the CDR3 is TGTGCCAGCAGTGACGAGGCTGGCACAGATACGCAGTATTTT.

The V call is TRBV27, the J call TRBJ2-1, with TRBD1 identical over 8 bases. V shed 5 bases and J 2 bases; nucleotides not matched to a gene: 5. There are 15 residues in the CDR3. The germline CDR1 and CDR2 sequences are MNHEY and SMNVEV (reference sequence). The CDR3 sequence is CASSTGQGPYNEQFF. CDR3 nucleotide sequence: TGTGCCAGCAGTACTGGACAGGGTCCCTACAATGAGCAGTTCTTC.

This chain links TRBV4-2 with TRBJ2-3; D ambiguous. The V gene lost 1 base and the J gene lost 5 bases, with 25 bases spanning the gap. The V gene's germline CDR1 is LGHNA and CDR2 YNFKEQ. The CDR3 loop spans 19 amino acids. The CDR3 DNA is TGTGCCAGCAGCCAAGTCGGGTCCTCCACCACCATCCAATTAGATACGCAGTATTTT. This encodes CASSQVGSSTTIQLDTQYF.

This chain joins TRBV4-1 and TRBJ2-7, with D perhaps matching TRBD2 (6 bases). This CDR3 spans 15 amino acids. Trimming left V 4 bases short and J 2 bases short, with 15 bases between. Germline CDR1 MGHRA, CDR2 YSYEKL. The CDR3 sequence is CASSPQSGPAYEQYF. The CDR3 region has the DNA TGCGCCAGCAGCCCCCAGAGCGGGCCAGCCTACGAGCAGTACTTC.

V and J are TRBV2 and TRBJ2-1; 8 bases align to TRBD2. The CDR3 runs to 15 residues. V gave up 6 bases and J gave up 9 bases; unmatched junction bases: 13. Germline loops: CDR1 SNHLY, CDR2 FYNNEI. The CDR3 sequence is CASRPGLDDIGEQFF. The CDR3 DNA reads as TGTGCCAGCAGGCCGGGACTAGACGATATAGGTGAGCAGTTCTTC.

The sample holds one count of this clone. This sequence joins TRBV7-3 and TRBJ2-4; TRBD2 matches 9 bases. The CDR3 runs to 14 residues. V trimming: 4 bases; J trimming: 8 bases; junction bases outside the gene matches: 6. In germline, CDR1 is SGHTA, CDR2 FQGTGA. CDR3 nucleotides: TGTGCCAGCAGCTCGGGACTAGCTGGGGACATTCAGTACTTC. This codes for CASSSGLAGDIQYF.

The chain recombines TRBV2 with TRBJ2-1, with 9 bases matching TRBD2. With 4 bases clipped from V and 10 bases from J, the junction kept 11 bases outside the gene matches. The length of the CDR3 is 15 residues. The V gene's germline CDR1 is SNHLY and CDR2 FYNNEI. The CDR3 region has the DNA TGTGCCAGCAGTGTTCTTGGTAGCGGGAGTGGGGAGCAGTTCTTC. It specifies CASSVLGSGSGEQFF.

This clone was counted a few times. The chain has TRBV11-3 and TRBJ1-1; D is uncertain. Trimming took off 5 bases at V and 5 bases at J, with 12 bases between the two ends. The germline CDR1 and CDR2 sequences are SGHNT and YENEEA. The CDR3 is 13 residues long. As DNA, the CDR3 is TGTGCCAGCAGCCCTAGAGGCGGGACTGAAGCTTTCTTT. As protein: CASSPRGGTEAFF.

This clone occurred a few times. This chain uses TRBV7-6 with TRBJ2-1, with D perhaps matching TRBD2 (6 bases). V was clipped by 1 base and J by 3 bases, with 13 bases between them. Germline V CDR1 and CDR2: SGHVS, FNYEAQ. The CDR3 has 16 amino acids. The CDR3 sequence: CASSLETGVVYNEQFF. For the CDR3, the DNA is TGTGCCAGCAGCTTAGAAACGGGAGTCGTCTACAATGAGCAGTTCTTC.

The chain combines TRBV28 with TRBJ2-3, with 9 bases aligning to TRBD2. The J segment lost 0 bases and the V segment lost 5 bases, leaving 3 bases of the junction unmatched. The CDR3 sequence is 15 residues long. The V gene's germline CDR1 is MDHEN and CDR2 SYDVKM. CDR3 sequence reads: CASSELAGSTDTQYF. The CDR3 DNA sequence: TGTGCCAGCAGTGAGCTAGCGGGAAGCACAGATACGCAGTATTTT.

V and J are TRBV4-2 and TRBJ2-3; D is unresolved. Trimming cost V 2 bases and J 0 bases, with 3 bases left between them. This CDR3 contains 13 residues. The germline CDR1 and CDR2 sequences are LGHNA and YNFKEQ. The CDR3 loop reads CASSQTSTDTQYF. The CDR3 nucleotides are TGTGCCAGCAGCCAAACTAGCACAGATACGCAGTATTTT.

The chain recombines TRBV27 with TRBJ2-1, with D maybe TRBD2 (5 bases). Germline V gene lookup returns CDR1 MNHEY and CDR2 SMNVEV (reference sequence). Deletions cut 1 base from V and 9 bases from J, with 13 bases between. The CDR3 extends over 14 amino acids. The CDR3 bases are TGTGCCAGCAGTTTATTAGGGAGCTGGGTTGAGCAGTTCTTC. It specifies CASSLLGSWVEQFF.

The rearrangement uses TRBV11-2 and TRBJ1-6; TRBD1 might be the D (5 bases). Trimming stripped 1 base from V and 7 bases from J, with 20 bases between. Germline loops: CDR1 SGHAT, CDR2 FQNNGV. CDR3 length equals 18 residues. The CDR3 coding sequence is TGTGCCAGCAGCTTAGTAAGCTCCGGGGGAATCTCGAATTCACCCCTCCACTTT. As protein: CASSLVSSGGISNSPLHF.

This chain connects TRBV7-9 to TRBJ2-7, with 9 bases lining up with TRBD2. V shed 3 bases and J 6 bases; nucleotides not matched to a gene: 6. The CDR3 contains 14 residues. Germline CDR1 and CDR2: SEHNR and FQNEAQ (reference sequence). The CDR3 DNA is TGTGCCAGCAGCTTTCCTAGCGGGATAGGCGAGCAGTACTTC. It codes for CASSFPSGIGEQYF.

As DNA, the CDR3 is TGTGCCAGCAGTGAAGCGAGGGCCCCCTACAATGAGCAGTTCTTC. This translates into CASSEARAPYNEQFF. The chain combines TRBV25-1 with TRBJ2-1, with D perhaps matching TRBD2 (5 bases). Germline-derived CDR1 and CDR2 are MGHDK and SYGVNS. The CDR3 loop spans 15 amino acids. With 2 bases removed from V and 2 bases from J, the gap between germline ends came to 10 bases.

The count of this clone is one. The J gene is TRBJ1-6, the V gene TRBV30, with D tentatively TRBD1 (6 bases). The CDR3 contains 12 residues. CDR1 and CDR2 from the germline V gene are GTSNPN and SVGIG (reference sequence). Trimming cost V 3 bases and J 8 bases, with 8 bases left between them. Here the CDR3 DNA reads TGTGCCTGGAGGGACAGCGATTCACCCCTCCACTTT. Translating gives CAWRDSDSPLHF.

Regarding this clone: A read error may account for a junction end that differs from germline. The chain carries TRBV7-9 and TRBJ2-2; 10 bases line up with TRBD2. CDR1 and CDR2 from the germline V gene are SEHNR and FQNEAQ (reference sequence). The CDR3 contains 14 residues. CDR3 protein: CASSLAGVGGELFF. For the CDR3, the DNA is TGTGCCAGCAGCCTAGCGGGAGTCGGCGGGGAGCTGTTTTTT.

The J gene is TRBJ1-2, the V gene TRBV7-9; D gene ambiguous. This CDR3 has 16 residues. CDR1 and CDR2 from the germline V gene are SEHNR and FQNEAQ (reference sequence). V was clipped by 4 bases and J by 4 bases, with 19 bases between them. CDR3 nucleotides: TGTGCCAGCAGCTCTCCTAGCTTACCGGGAATCTATGGCTACACCTTC. Protein sequence: CASSSPSLPGIYGYTF.

The chain's CDR3 is CASSINPGLAAPSYNEQFF. CDR3 DNA: TGTGCCAGCAGCATCAATCCGGGACTAGCGGCTCCTTCCTACAATGAGCAGTTCTTC. The chain is built from TRBV7-2 and TRBJ2-1; TRBD2 matches at 11 bases. There are 19 residues in the CDR3. The V gene end was trimmed by 5 bases and the J gene end by 1 base; junction bases not matched to a gene: 13. Germline lookup yields CDR1 SGHTA and CDR2 FQGNSA. Filled out from reference TRBV7-2 and TRBJ2-1, the complete variable domain reads GAGVSQSPSNKVTEKGKDVELRCDPISGHTALYWYRQSLGQGLEFLIYFQGNSAPDKSGLPSDRFSAERTGGSVSTLTIQRTQQEDSAVYLCASSINPGLAAPSYNEQFFGPGTRLTVL.

CDR3 in DNA: TGTGCCAGCAGCCCCGGGCCCTCGGGAGGGAAGACCGGGGAGCTGTTTTTT. The encoded protein is CASSPGPSGGKTGELFF. The V gene is TRBV7-9, the J gene TRBJ2-2, with TRBD2 matching over 8 bases. With 5 bases clipped from V and 5 bases from J, the junction kept 13 bases outside the gene matches. Per germline, CDR1 SEHNR and CDR2 FQNEAQ (reference sequence). The length of the CDR3 is 17 residues.

The chain employs TRBV2 and TRBJ2-1; perhaps TRBD2 as D (6 bases). The CDR3 has 16 residues. The germline V and J ends were trimmed by 0 bases and 5 bases, with 14 bases remaining between them. The germline gives CDR1 SNHLY, CDR2 FYNNEI. CDR3 coding DNA: TGTGCCAGCAGTGAAGCGTTAGCGGCTGAGGACAATGAGCAGTTCTTC. This sequence encodes CASSEALAAEDNEQFF.

The chain has TRBV15 and TRBJ2-5; the D is unclear. The V end was cut by 0 bases, the J end by 7 bases, with 6 bases between. The CDR3 runs 12 residues. The germline V gene has CDR1 LNHNV and CDR2 YYDKDF (reference sequence). The CDR3 here is CATSRDKATQYF. The CDR3 region has the DNA TGTGCCACCAGCAGAGATAAAGCGACCCAGTACTTC.

This clone was seen a single time. This chain connects TRBV28 to TRBJ1-5; D gene uncertain. Germline-derived CDR1 and CDR2 are MDHEN and SYDVKM. The length of the CDR3 is 14 residues. Deletions cut 6 bases from V and 3 bases from J, with 12 bases between. CDR3 coding DNA: TGTGCCAGCAGGATGACTCGTGTCAATCAGCCCCAGCATTTT. Its translation is CASRMTRVNQPQHF.

V and J are TRBV7-6 and TRBJ2-1; 8 bases agree with TRBD2. J lost 7 bases, V lost 0 bases, and 14 bases had no gene match. Germline V gene data show CDR1 as SGHVS and CDR2 as FNYEAQ. The CDR3 loop spans 18 amino acids. The CDR3 sequence: CASSLAGTSGLRGNEQFF. CDR3 DNA: TGTGCCAGCAGCTTAGCCGGAACTAGCGGACTACGTGGGAATGAGCAGTTCTTC.

The chain recombines TRBV7-9 with TRBJ2-7; D is possibly TRBD2 (5 bases). Trimming left V 10 bases short and J 0 bases short, with 13 bases between. Germline V lookup: CDR1 SEHNR, CDR2 FQNEAQ (reference sequence). The CDR3 is made up of 13 amino acids. The CDR3 nucleotides are TGTGCCATCCGGACTTCCAGCTCCTACGAGCAGTACTTC. As protein: CAIRTSSSYEQYF.

The rearrangement links TRBV11-2 to TRBJ2-1; no clear D. V lost 5 bases to trimming and J lost 9 bases, with 17 bases between them. CDR3 length equals 14 residues. Germline V gene sequence: CDR1 SGHAT, CDR2 FQNNGV. Here the CDR3 reads CASSQSLVAGEQFF. CDR3 nucleotides: TGTGCCAGCAGCCAATCCCTAGTGGCTGGTGAGCAGTTCTTC.